Sequencing of this T cell receptor beta chain was carried out in a study of identical twins. The germline V gene encodes CDR1 MGHDK and CDR2 SYGVNS. The CDR3 covers 16 residues. The V segment lost 2 bases and the J segment 5 bases; nucleotides outside the gene matches: 9. TCRdb re-derived calls from the 5' RACE reads in MiXCR, one entry per CDR3 protein. The sample has hundreds of thousands of distinct CDR3 sequences; more than 20% are singletons. These data were also reused for a study on T cells expressing NK-cell markers.

The specimen was CD4+ T cells sorted from blood. The TCR sequence derives from a woman aged 18 to 35 in good health. The chain carries TRBV25-1 and TRBJ2-3; TRBD2 matches at 8 bases. As DNA, the CDR3 is TGTGCCAGCAGTGAACCACGGGGGGGGCGTGGAGATACGCAGTATTTT. It is translated as CASSEPRGGRGDTQYF. The entire variable domain, with the rest obtained from reference TRBV25-1 and TRBJ2-3, is as follows: EADIYQTPRYLVIGTGKKITLECSQTMGHDKMYWYQQDPGMELHLIHYSYGVNSTEKGDLSSESTVSRIRTEHFPLTLESARPSHTSQYLCASSEPRGGRGDTQYFGPGTRLTVL.